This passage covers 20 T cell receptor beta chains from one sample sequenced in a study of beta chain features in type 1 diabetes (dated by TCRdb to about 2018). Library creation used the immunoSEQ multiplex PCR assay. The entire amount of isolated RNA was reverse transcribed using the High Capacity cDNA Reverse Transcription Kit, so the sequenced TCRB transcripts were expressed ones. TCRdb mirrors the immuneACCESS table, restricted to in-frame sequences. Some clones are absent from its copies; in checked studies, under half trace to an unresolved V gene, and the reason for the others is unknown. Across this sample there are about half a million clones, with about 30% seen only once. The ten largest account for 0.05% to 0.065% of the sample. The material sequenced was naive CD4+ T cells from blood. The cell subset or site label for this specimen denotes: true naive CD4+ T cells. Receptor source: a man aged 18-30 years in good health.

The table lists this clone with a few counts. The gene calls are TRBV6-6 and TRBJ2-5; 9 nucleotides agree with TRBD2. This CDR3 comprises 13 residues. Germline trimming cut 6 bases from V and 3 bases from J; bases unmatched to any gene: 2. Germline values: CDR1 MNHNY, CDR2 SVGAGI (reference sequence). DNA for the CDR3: TGTGCCAGCAGGCCTAGCGGGGAAGAGACCCAGTACTTC. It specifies CASRPSGEETQYF.

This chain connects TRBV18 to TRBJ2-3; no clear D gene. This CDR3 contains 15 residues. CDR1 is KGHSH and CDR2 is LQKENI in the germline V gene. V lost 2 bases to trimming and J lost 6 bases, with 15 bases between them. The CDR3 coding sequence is TGTGCCAGCTCACCAAAGTTAGGGCTTCTGGATACGCAGTATTTT. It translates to CASSPKLGLLDTQYF.

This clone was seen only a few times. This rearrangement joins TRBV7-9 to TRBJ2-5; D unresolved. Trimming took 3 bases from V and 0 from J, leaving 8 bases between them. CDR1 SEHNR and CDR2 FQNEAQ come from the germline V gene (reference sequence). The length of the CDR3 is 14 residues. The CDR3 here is CASSLYLDQETQYF. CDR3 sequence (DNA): TGTGCCAGCAGCTTGTACCTAGACCAAGAGACCCAGTACTTC.

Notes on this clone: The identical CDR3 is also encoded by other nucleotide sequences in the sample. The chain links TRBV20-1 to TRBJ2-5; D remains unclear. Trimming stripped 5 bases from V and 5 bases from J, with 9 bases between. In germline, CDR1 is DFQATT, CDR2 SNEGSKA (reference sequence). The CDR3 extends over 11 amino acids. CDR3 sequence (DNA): TGCAGTGCTCTGGGGTTGGAGACCCAGTACTTC. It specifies CSALGLETQYF.

The CDR3 is CAISVGGSGSPAETQYF. The CDR3 coding sequence is TGTGCCATCAGTGTCGGGGGGAGCGGGAGCCCCGCGGAGACCCAGTACTTC. This sequence joins TRBV10-3 and TRBJ2-5; TRBD2 aligns across 8 bases. The CDR3 has 17 residues. V lost 4 bases and J lost 5; bases outside the gene matches: 15. Germline lookup yields CDR1 ENHRY and CDR2 SYGVKD.

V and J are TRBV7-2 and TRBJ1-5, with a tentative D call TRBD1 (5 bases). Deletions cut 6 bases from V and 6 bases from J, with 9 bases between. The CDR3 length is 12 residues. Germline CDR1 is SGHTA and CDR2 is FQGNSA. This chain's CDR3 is CASSSGSQPQHF. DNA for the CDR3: TGTGCCAGCAGTTCAGGGAGTCAGCCCCAGCATTTT.

The CDR3 spells CASSPRQGLALYNEQFF. CDR3 sequence (DNA): TGTGCCAGCAGCCCCAGACAAGGACTAGCGCTGTACAATGAGCAGTTCTTC. J is TRBJ2-1 and V is TRBV7-8; 9 positions match TRBD2. CDR3 length: 17 amino acids. Germline lookup yields CDR1 SGHVS and CDR2 FQNEAQ. The J segment lost 4 bases and the V segment lost 5 bases, leaving 12 bases of the junction unmatched.

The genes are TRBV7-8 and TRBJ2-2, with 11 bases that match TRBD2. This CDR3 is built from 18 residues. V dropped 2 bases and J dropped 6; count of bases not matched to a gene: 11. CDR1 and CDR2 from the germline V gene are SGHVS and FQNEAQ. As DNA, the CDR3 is TGTGCCAGCAGCTTAAGTGTTAGCGGGAGGGTTCGCTCCGGGGAGCTGTTTTTT. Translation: CASSLSVSGRVRSGELFF.

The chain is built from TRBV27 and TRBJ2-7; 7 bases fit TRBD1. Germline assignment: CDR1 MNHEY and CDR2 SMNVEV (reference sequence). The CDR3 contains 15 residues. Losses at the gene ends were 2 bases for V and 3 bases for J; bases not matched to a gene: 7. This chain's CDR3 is CASSLTGAIFYEQYF. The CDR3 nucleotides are TGTGCCAGCAGTTTAACAGGGGCGATATTCTACGAGCAGTACTTC.

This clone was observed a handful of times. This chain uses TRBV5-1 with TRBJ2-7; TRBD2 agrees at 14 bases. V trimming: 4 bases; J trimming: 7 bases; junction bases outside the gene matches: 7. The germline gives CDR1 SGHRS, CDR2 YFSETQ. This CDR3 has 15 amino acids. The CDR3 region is CASSMGLAGVNEQYF. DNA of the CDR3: TGCGCCAGCAGCATGGGACTAGCGGGAGTGAATGAGCAGTACTTC.

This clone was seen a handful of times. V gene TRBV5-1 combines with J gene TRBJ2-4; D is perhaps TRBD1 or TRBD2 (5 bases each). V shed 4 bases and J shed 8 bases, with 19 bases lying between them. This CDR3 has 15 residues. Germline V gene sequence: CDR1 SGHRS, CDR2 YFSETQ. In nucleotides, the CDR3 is TGCGCCAGCAGCCTGGAAGGGCCCAGAGGGGACATTCAGTACTTC. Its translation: CASSLEGPRGDIQYF.

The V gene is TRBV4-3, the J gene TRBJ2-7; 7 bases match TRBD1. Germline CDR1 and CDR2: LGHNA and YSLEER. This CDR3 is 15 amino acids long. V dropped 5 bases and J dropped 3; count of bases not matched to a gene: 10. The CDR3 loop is CASSFDRATYYEQYF. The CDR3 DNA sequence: TGCGCCAGCAGCTTCGACAGGGCAACCTACTACGAGCAGTACTTC.

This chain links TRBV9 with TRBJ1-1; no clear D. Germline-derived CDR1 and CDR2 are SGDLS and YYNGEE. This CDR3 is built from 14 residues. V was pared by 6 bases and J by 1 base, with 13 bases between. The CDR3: CASTTTVTNTEAFF. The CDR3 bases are TGTGCCAGCACGACCACAGTTACGAACACTGAAGCTTTCTTT.

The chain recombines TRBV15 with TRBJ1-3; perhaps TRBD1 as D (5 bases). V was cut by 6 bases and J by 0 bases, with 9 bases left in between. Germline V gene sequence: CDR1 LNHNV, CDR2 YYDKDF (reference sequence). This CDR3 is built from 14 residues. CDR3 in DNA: TGTGCCACCAGAAGCGACAGCTCTGGAAACACCATATATTTT. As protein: CATRSDSSGNTIYF.

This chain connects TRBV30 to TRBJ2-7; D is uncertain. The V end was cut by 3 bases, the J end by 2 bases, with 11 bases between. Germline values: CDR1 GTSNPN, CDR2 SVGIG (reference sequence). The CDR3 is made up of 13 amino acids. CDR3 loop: CAWSLRSTYEQYF. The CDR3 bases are TGTGCCTGGAGCCTGCGATCGACCTACGAGCAGTACTTC.

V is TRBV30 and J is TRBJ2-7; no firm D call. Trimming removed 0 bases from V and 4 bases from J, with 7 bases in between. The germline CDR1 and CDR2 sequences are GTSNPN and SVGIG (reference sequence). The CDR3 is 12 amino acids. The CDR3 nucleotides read TGTGCCTGGAGTGTACGGAGATACGAGCAGTACTTC. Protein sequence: CAWSVRRYEQYF.

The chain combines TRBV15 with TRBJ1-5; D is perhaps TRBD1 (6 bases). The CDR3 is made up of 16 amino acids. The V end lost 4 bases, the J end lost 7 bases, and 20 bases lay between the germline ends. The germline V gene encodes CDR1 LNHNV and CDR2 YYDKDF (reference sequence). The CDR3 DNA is TGTGCCACCAGCACGGCCGGGACAACGGGCCAGCAGCCCCAGCATTTT. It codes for CATSTAGTTGQQPQHF.

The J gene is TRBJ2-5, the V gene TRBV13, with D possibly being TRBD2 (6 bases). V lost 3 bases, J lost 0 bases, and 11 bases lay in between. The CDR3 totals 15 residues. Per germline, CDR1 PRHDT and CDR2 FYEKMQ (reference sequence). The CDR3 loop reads CASSFSGTYQETQYF. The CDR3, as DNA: TGTGCCAGCAGCTTTAGCGGCACCTACCAAGAGACCCAGTACTTC.

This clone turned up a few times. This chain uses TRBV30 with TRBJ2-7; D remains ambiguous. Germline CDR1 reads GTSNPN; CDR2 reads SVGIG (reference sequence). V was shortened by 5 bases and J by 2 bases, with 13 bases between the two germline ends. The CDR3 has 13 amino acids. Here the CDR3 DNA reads TGTGCCTGGGGAGTTTCCGCTACCTACGAGCAGTACTTC. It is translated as CAWGVSATYEQYF.

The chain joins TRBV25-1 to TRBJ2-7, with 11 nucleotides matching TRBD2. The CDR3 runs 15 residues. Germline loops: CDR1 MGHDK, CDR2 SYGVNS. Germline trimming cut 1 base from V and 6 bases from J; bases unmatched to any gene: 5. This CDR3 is CASSESASGRFEQYF. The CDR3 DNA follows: TGTGCCAGCAGTGAATCAGCTAGCGGGAGGTTCGAGCAGTACTTC.